This TCR beta chain derives from a study of blood T cell repertoires in COVID-19. This CDR3 has 16 residues. Losses at the gene ends were 0 bases for V and 3 bases for J; bases not matched to a gene: 6. The germline gives CDR1 LNHNV, CDR2 YYDKDF (reference sequence). The assay was immunoSEQ multiplex PCR, and TCRdb's table has in-frame clones only and misses some. Altogether about 350,000 clones are present, more than 70% being singletons, with the ten largest covering about 3.9%. The sample was peripheral blood. The origin of this receptor is a woman aged 55-70 years with COVID-19, enrolled during active disease. The chain recombines TRBV15 with TRBJ2-5, with TRBD1 matching over 8 bases. The chain's CDR3 is CATSRDPRQGKETQYF. DNA for the CDR3: TGTGCCACCAGCAGAGATCCTCGACAGGGGAAAGAGACCCAGTACTTC.